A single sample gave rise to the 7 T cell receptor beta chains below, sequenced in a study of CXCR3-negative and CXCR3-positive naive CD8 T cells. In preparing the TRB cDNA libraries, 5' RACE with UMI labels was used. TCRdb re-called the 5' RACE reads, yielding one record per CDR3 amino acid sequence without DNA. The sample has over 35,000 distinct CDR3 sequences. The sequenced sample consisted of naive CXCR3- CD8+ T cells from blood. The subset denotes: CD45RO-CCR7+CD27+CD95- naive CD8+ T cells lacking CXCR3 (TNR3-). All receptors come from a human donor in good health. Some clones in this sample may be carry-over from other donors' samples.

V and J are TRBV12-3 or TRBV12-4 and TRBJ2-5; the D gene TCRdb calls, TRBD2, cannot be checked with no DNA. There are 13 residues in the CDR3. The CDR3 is CASRGLDQETQYF.

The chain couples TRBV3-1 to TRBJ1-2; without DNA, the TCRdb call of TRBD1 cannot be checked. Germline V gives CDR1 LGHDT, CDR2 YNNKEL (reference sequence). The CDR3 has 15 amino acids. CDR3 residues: CASSQDGQLTAGYTF.

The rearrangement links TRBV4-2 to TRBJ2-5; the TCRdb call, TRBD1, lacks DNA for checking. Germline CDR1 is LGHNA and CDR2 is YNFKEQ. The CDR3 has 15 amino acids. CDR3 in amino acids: CASSQDRGTVETQYF.

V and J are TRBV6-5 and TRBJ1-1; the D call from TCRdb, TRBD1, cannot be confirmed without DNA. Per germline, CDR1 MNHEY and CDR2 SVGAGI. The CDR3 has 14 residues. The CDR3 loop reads CASSYRSRGTEAFF.

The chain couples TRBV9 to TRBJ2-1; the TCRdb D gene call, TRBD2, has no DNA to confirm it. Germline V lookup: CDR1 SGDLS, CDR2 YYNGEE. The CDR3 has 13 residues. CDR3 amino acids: CASSDHSGGAGFF.

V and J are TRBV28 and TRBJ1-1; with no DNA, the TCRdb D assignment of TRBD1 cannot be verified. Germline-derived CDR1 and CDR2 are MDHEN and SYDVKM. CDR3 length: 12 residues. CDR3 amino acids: CASSSGGTEAFF.

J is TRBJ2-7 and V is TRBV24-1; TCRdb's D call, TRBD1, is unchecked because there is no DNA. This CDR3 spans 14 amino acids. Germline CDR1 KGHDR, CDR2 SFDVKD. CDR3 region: CATSDRQGSYEQYF.